The 27 T cell receptor beta chains in this list originate from one sample, sequenced in a study of T cell repertoires in cytomegalovirus infection. TCRdb independently ran MiXCR on the reads; one entry per CDR3 protein. The sample has about 140,000 distinct CDR3 sequences, roughly 6% seen once. What was sequenced was PBMCs. Source of these receptors: a human donor in good health (CMV status not recorded). Some clones in this sample may be carry-over from other donors' samples.

About this clonotype itself: Given a much more abundant clone one base away, this may be a read error. The chain has TRBV2 and TRBJ2-2; TRBD1 matches 7 bases. CDR3 size: 16 residues. V shed 9 bases and J 6 bases; nucleotides not matched to a gene: 16. Germline lookup yields CDR1 SNHLY and CDR2 FYNNEI. DNA of the CDR3: TGTGCCAGTTGGGGGCCCCGGGACAGAGTACCCGGGGAGCTGTTTTTT. It translates to CASWGPRDRVPGELFF.

V gene TRBV12-3 or TRBV12-4 combines with J gene TRBJ2-7, with D possibly matching TRBD2 (5 bases). The CDR3 length is 15 residues. V was trimmed by 4 bases and J by 4 bases, leaving 17 bases between them. The CDR3 DNA reads as TGTGCCAGCAGTTCCCCGGGGTCACCCGCTTACGAGCAGTACTTC. Translated: CASSSPGSPAYEQYF.

There are many counts of this clonotype. The germline gene is not matched at one end of the junction; a read error may be the cause. The V gene is TRBV7-8, the J gene TRBJ2-1; D may match TRBD1 or TRBD2 (5 bases each). The CDR3 is 17 amino acids. The germline V gene has CDR1 SGHVS and CDR2 FQNEAQ. Here the CDR3 reads CASSVAWDLATYNEQFF. The CDR3, as DNA: TGTGCCAGCAGCGTAGCGTGGGACCTGGCCACATACAATGAGCAGTTCTTC. The whole variable domain, filled in from reference TRBV7-8 and TRBJ2-1, reads GAGVSQSPRYKVAKRGQDVALRCDPISGHVSLFWYQQALGQGPEFLTYFQNEAQLDKSGLPSDRFFAERPEGSVSTLKIQRTQQEDSAVYLCASSVAWDLATYNEQFFGPGTRLTVL.

This clonotype was observed many times. J is TRBJ1-2 and V is TRBV7-6; 7 bases map to TRBD1. V lost 0 bases and J lost 4; bases outside the gene matches: 5. The CDR3 spans 15 residues. The germline CDR1 and CDR2 sequences are SGHVS and FNYEAQ. The CDR3 DNA follows: TGTGCCAGCAGCTTAGCGGTACAGGGGAGCTATGGCTACACCTTC. Translating it yields CASSLAVQGSYGYTF.

This clonotype has at least ten counts. The V and J genes are TRBV5-4 and TRBJ2-4; D is possibly TRBD2 (6 bases). The ends were cut back, 7 bases at V and 0 bases at J, with 20 bases in the middle. Per the germline V gene, CDR1 is SGHNT and CDR2 is YYREEE (reference sequence). The CDR3 totals 17 residues. CDR3 residues: CASERGTSAGAKNIQYF. In DNA, the CDR3 is TGTGCCAGCGAGAGAGGGACCTCAGCGGGAGCCAAAAACATTCAGTACTTC.

This clonotype was detected ten times or more. The CDR3 is CASSLIPSAPGELFF. CDR3 DNA: TGTGCCAGCAGCTTAATCCCTAGCGCCCCCGGGGAGCTGTTTTTT. V gene TRBV7-2 combines with J gene TRBJ2-2; a possible D gene is TRBD2 (6 bases). Deletions cut 2 bases from V and 6 bases from J, with 13 bases between. The CDR3 runs 15 residues. CDR1 and CDR2 (germline): SGHTA, FQGNSA.

This clonotype was seen a few times. The CDR3 loop is CASTQVTGELFF. The CDR3 bases are TGTGCCAGCACCCAGGTTACGGGGGAGCTGTTTTTT. The chain couples TRBV2 to TRBJ2-2; D unresolved. CDR3 size: 12 residues. Between the trimmed V and J ends, which lost 7 bases and 8 bases, there was a span of 11 bases. CDR1 is SNHLY, CDR2 FYNNEI, per germline.

A note on this clonotype: This could be a read error, since a much larger clone is one nucleotide away. The chain combines TRBV7-3 with TRBJ2-4, with D unresolved. The CDR3 length is 13 residues. Trimming shortened V by 1 base and J by 3 bases, and 4 bases separated the two germline ends. Germline CDR1 is SGHTA and CDR2 is FQGTGA. CDR3 nucleotide sequence: TGTGCCAGCAGCTTAAGTAACAAAAACATTCAGTACTTC. Amino acid sequence: CASSLSNKNIQYF. Full variable domain (outside the CDR3, taken from reference TRBV7-3 and TRBJ2-4): GAGVSQTPSNKVTEKGKYVELRCDPISGHTALYWYRQSLGQGPEFLIYFQGTGAADDSGLPNDRFFAVRPEGSVSTLKIQRTERGDSAVYLCASSLSNKNIQYFGAGTRLSVL.

This clonotype was counted at least ten times. The V call is TRBV7-2, the J call TRBJ1-3; D is unclear. CDR3 size: 14 residues. The germline gives CDR1 SGHTA, CDR2 FQGNSA. Between the trimmed V and J ends, which lost 1 base and 9 bases, there was a span of 13 bases. The CDR3 DNA is TGTGCCAGCAGCTTAGTGGGCGGTTTAAGCACCATATATTTT. It translates to CASSLVGGLSTIYF.

This clonotype was counted a few times. One junction end disagrees with the germline gene, perhaps due to a read error. The chain has TRBV4-1 and TRBJ2-3, with D maybe TRBD2 (5 bases). Germline CDR1 reads MGHRA; CDR2 reads YSYEKL. CDR3 length equals 15 residues. In nucleotides, the CDR3 is TGTGCCAGCAGCCAAGTGGGTCGGGATGTCGATACGCAGTATTTT. Translation gives CASSQVGRDVDTQYF.

This clonotype has at least ten counts. The V and J genes are TRBV10-2 and TRBJ2-7; tentatively, D is TRBD1 (6 bases). The germline gives CDR1 WSHSY, CDR2 SAAADI. Trimming shortened V by 4 bases and J by 2 bases, and 9 bases separated the two germline ends. The CDR3 is made up of 13 amino acids. The CDR3 bases are TGCGCCAGCAGTGTCCCAGGGGCCTACGAGCAGTACTTC. Residues: CASSVPGAYEQYF.

The chain is built from TRBV12-3 or TRBV12-4 and TRBJ2-2, with 7 bases fitting TRBD1. Unmatched junction bases numbered 9, after V lost 6 bases and J lost 5 bases. This CDR3 is built from 15 residues. This CDR3 is CASSKQGRGTGELFF. For the CDR3, the DNA is TGTGCCAGCAGCAAACAGGGGCGAGGTACCGGGGAGCTGTTTTTT.

This clonotype has only a few counts. The chain links TRBV28 to TRBJ2-7; possibly TRBD2 for D (5 bases). The CDR3 has 14 residues. Trimming removed 2 bases from V and 1 base from J, with 9 bases in between. Germline lookup yields CDR1 MDHEN and CDR2 SYDVKM. The CDR3 coding sequence is TGTGCCAGCAGTTTAGATCGGGGATCCTACGAGCAGTACTTC. Translated: CASSLDRGSYEQYF.

The sample holds many counts of this clonotype. The gene calls are TRBV7-2 and TRBJ2-2; D is undetermined. The V and J ends lost 1 base and 4 bases respectively, with 7 bases between them. This CDR3 contains 14 residues. The germline CDR1 and CDR2 sequences are SGHTA and FQGNSA. The CDR3 coding sequence is TGTGCCAGCAGCTTAGGACTCATCACCGGGGAGCTGTTTTTT. The encoded protein is CASSLGLITGELFF.

In this sample, this clonotype turned up many times. This chain links TRBV7-2 with TRBJ2-1; D unclear. Trimming stripped 5 bases from V and 5 bases from J, with 10 bases between. CDR1 and CDR2 (germline): SGHTA, FQGNSA. The CDR3 length is 13 residues. This CDR3 reads CASSVGPDNEQFF. Here the CDR3 DNA reads TGTGCCAGCAGCGTCGGCCCAGACAATGAGCAGTTCTTC. Full variable domain (rest looked up from reference TRBV7-2 and TRBJ2-1): GAGVSQSPSNKVTEKGKDVELRCDPISGHTALYWYRQSLGQGLEFLIYFQGNSAPDKSGLPSDRFSAERTGGSVSTLTIQRTQQEDSAVYLCASSVGPDNEQFFGPGTRLTVL.

This clonotype has a count of ten or more. The chain joins TRBV20-1 to TRBJ1-4, with 7 bases fitting TRBD1. V trimming: 2 bases; J trimming: 8 bases; junction bases outside the gene matches: 14. Germline V gene sequence: CDR1 DFQATT, CDR2 SNEGSKA (reference sequence). The length of the CDR3 is 16 residues. CDR3 nucleotide sequence: TGCAGTGCTAGAAGACCAACAGGGGATGTGGGCGAAAAACTGTTTTTT. Translating it yields CSARRPTGDVGEKLFF.

The table lists this clonotype with many counts. V gene TRBV7-2 combines with J gene TRBJ2-7; 7 bases are shared with TRBD2. Germline CDR1 is SGHTA and CDR2 is FQGNSA. The CDR3 is made up of 13 amino acids. The V and J ends lost 0 bases and 4 bases, in that order; junction bases with no gene match: 0. For the CDR3, the DNA is TGTGCCAGCAGCTTAGCGGGGGGGTACGAGCAGTACTTC. Translating it yields CASSLAGGYEQYF.

This clonotype was counted a few times. V and J are TRBV13 and TRBJ1-2; D is possibly TRBD1 (5 bases). Trimming removed 5 bases from V and 1 base from J, with 17 bases in between. This CDR3 comprises 16 residues. Germline V gene lookup returns CDR1 PRHDT and CDR2 FYEKMQ (reference sequence). CDR3 sequence reads: CASSLTTGRGNYGYTF. The CDR3 region has the DNA TGTGCCAGCAGCCTAACCACGGGACGGGGTAACTATGGCTACACCTTC.

This clonotype was recorded at least ten times. The rearrangement links TRBV7-3 to TRBJ1-1; D is unclear. The CDR3 sequence is 14 residues long. With 5 bases removed from V and 0 bases from J, the gap between germline ends came to 10 bases. CDR1 and CDR2 from the germline V gene are SGHTA and FQGTGA. The DNA for the CDR3 is TGTGCCAGCAGCCTTTCGAGGATGAACACTGAAGCTTTCTTT. Translating gives CASSLSRMNTEAFF.

This clonotype was detected ten times or more. V is TRBV7-3 and J is TRBJ2-1, with D possibly matching TRBD2 (5 bases). Deletions cut 4 bases from V and 0 bases from J, with 13 bases between. CDR3 size: 16 residues. CDR1 and CDR2 (germline): SGHTA, FQGTGA. CDR3 residues: CASSSPGDSSYNEQFF. The CDR3 coding sequence is TGTGCCAGCAGCTCCCCCGGGGATAGCTCCTACAATGAGCAGTTCTTC.

At least ten counts were recorded for this clonotype. The CDR3 nucleotides are TGTGCCAGCAGTGCCGCGATGAACACTGAAGCTTTCTTT. Translating it yields CASSAAMNTEAFF. This rearrangement joins TRBV12-3 or TRBV12-4 to TRBJ1-1; D not resolved. The CDR3 is 13 amino acids. The ends were cut back, 5 bases at V and 0 bases at J, with 7 bases in the middle.

The J gene is TRBJ2-2, the V gene TRBV5-1, with TRBD1 as a possible D gene (8 bases). The CDR3 has 14 residues. CDR1 is SGHRS and CDR2 is YFSETQ in the germline V gene. V was pared by 4 bases and J by 7 bases, with 14 bases between. CDR3: CASSRTGRGGELFF. CDR3 nucleotide sequence: TGCGCCAGCAGCCGGACAGGGAGGGGCGGGGAGCTGTTTTTT.

This clonotype was counted at least ten times. The V and J genes are TRBV7-8 and TRBJ2-1; TRBD2 is a possible D gene (5 bases). From germline, CDR1 is SGHVS and CDR2 FQNEAQ. The CDR3 consists of 16 residues. V was cut by 5 bases and J by 0 bases, with 14 bases left in between. Written as DNA, the CDR3 is TGTGCCAGCAGCCCCGTCCGGGGAAACTCCTACAATGAGCAGTTCTTC. It yields the protein CASSPVRGNSYNEQFF.

This clonotype was recorded at least ten times. The chain has TRBV7-2 and TRBJ2-3; D unclear. This CDR3 is built from 12 residues. The V and J ends lost 5 bases and 8 bases respectively, with 11 bases between them. The germline V gene encodes CDR1 SGHTA and CDR2 FQGNSA. The CDR3 DNA follows: TGTGCCAGCAGCCTCCAATCGGTTACGCAGTATTTT. It codes for CASSLQSVTQYF.

Only a few counts were recorded for this clonotype. The chain is built from TRBV29-1 and TRBJ1-1; D is unresolved. The CDR3 is 13 amino acids. V was trimmed by 6 bases and J by 10 bases, leaving 21 bases between them. Germline V gene data show CDR1 as SQVTM and CDR2 as ANQGSEA. The CDR3 DNA reads TGCAGCGTGTCCAGTGGAGGACGAAGAGGAGCTTTCTTT. It codes for CSVSSGGRRGAFF. Looking up the rest from reference TRBV29-1 and TRBJ1-1 gives the full variable domain: SAVISQKPSRDICQRGTSLTIQCQVDSQVTMMFWYRQQPGQSLTLIATANQGSEATYESGFVIDKFPISRPNLTFSTLTVSNMSPEDSSIYLCSVSSGGRRGAFFGQGTRLTVV.

This clonotype was seen many times. The chain combines TRBV4-1 with TRBJ2-1, with D maybe TRBD1 (7 bases). Germline CDR1 reads MGHRA; CDR2 reads YSYEKL. The CDR3 sequence is 15 residues long. Deletions cut 4 bases from V and 9 bases from J, with 19 bases between. CDR3 in DNA: TGCGCCAGCAGCCCCTGGGCGCAGGGGGGCGCTGAGCAGTTCTTC. It specifies CASSPWAQGGAEQFF.

J is TRBJ2-7 and V is TRBV18; D might be TRBD1 or TRBD2, each matching 5 bases. The germline V gene has CDR1 KGHSH and CDR2 LQKENI. With 8 bases removed from V and 3 bases from J, the gap between germline ends came to 23 bases. This CDR3 comprises 16 residues. CDR3 coding DNA: TGTGCCAGCCAGGGACGGACCGTAGGTGGGCTCTACGAGCAGTACTTC. Its protein product is CASQGRTVGGLYEQYF.